Each of the 14 T cell receptor beta chains below was sequenced from the same sample in a study of CD8+ T cells in alopecia areata. Sequencing used cDNA as its template, made by extracting RNA and reverse transcribing it. The data were produced by immunoSEQ multiplex PCR, yet TCRdb's version contains in-frame clones alone and is incomplete. The table shows about 98,000 clones, with 40% to 55% occurring only once. Sequenced sample: CD4+ T cells sorted from blood. The receptors here all came from a human donor with alopecia areata.

V is TRBV27 and J is TRBJ2-1, with 8 positions matching TRBD2. The V gene end was trimmed by 5 bases and the J gene end by 2 bases; junction bases not matched to a gene: 8. This CDR3 is 16 amino acids long. Germline values: CDR1 MNHEY, CDR2 SMNVEV (reference sequence). The CDR3 DNA reads as TGTGCCAGCAGTCAACCCGGGACTAGAGCCTACAATGAGCAGTTCTTC. This gives the protein CASSQPGTRAYNEQFF.

CDR3: CASSSYQLNTGELFF. The CDR3 nucleotides are TGTGCCAGCAGCTCCTACCAACTGAACACCGGGGAGCTGTTTTTT. V and J are TRBV7-2 and TRBJ2-2; D is uncertain. This CDR3 spans 15 amino acids. The germline V gene encodes CDR1 SGHTA and CDR2 FQGNSA. V was pared by 4 bases and J by 1 base, with 10 bases between.

The sample holds a few counts of this clone. The rearrangement joins TRBV21-1 to TRBJ1-1. TRBV21-1 is a pseudogene locus. This CDR3 comprises 13 residues. The CDR3 here is CASARHGGTEAFF. The CDR3 DNA follows: TGTGCCAGCGCTAGACATGGGGGGACTGAAGCTTTCTTT.

The chain uses TRBV5-1 and TRBJ2-5, with D perhaps TRBD1 (6 bases). Trimming took off 6 bases at V and 5 bases at J, with 20 bases between the two ends. CDR1 is SGHRS and CDR2 is YFSETQ in the germline V gene. CDR3 length: 15 amino acids. The CDR3: CASIPNPGQGETQYF. CDR3 nucleotide sequence: TGCGCCAGCATCCCGAACCCGGGACAAGGGGAGACCCAGTACTTC.

The CDR3 bases are TGCAGCGTTTCCAGCTCCAACAGTAAAAACATTCAGTACTTC. This sequence encodes CSVSSSNSKNIQYF. The genes are TRBV29-1 and TRBJ2-4; D unresolved. The CDR3 is 14 amino acids. CDR1 and CDR2 from the germline V gene are SQVTM and ANQGSEA. Trimming removed 5 bases at V and 4 bases at J, with 15 bases between. The full variable domain, its missing parts supplied by reference TRBV29-1 and TRBJ2-4, is SAVISQKPSRDICQRGTSLTIQCQVDSQVTMMFWYRQQPGQSLTLIATANQGSEATYESGFVIDKFPISRPNLTFSTLTVSNMSPEDSSIYLCSVSSSNSKNIQYFGAGTRLSVL.

This chain uses TRBV29-1 with TRBJ2-3, with D possibly being TRBD1 (7 bases). This CDR3 is built from 18 residues. V was cut by 3 bases and J by 4 bases, with 26 bases left in between. Germline values: CDR1 SQVTM, CDR2 ANQGSEA. The CDR3 region has the DNA TGCAGCGTTGAGGAGGGACAGTCAGTTATTTCGTGGGCAGATACGCAGTATTTT. It yields the protein CSVEEGQSVISWADTQYF.

In this sample, this clone turned up a few times. The gene calls are TRBV2 and TRBJ2-7, with a tentative D call TRBD2 (6 bases). The CDR3 has 15 residues. Germline CDR1 reads SNHLY; CDR2 reads FYNNEI. The V end was cut by 7 bases, the J end by 4 bases, with 20 bases between. As DNA, the CDR3 is TGTGCCAGCATGATCCCCCGGGGGACTCGTTACGAGCAGTACTTC. It yields the protein CASMIPRGTRYEQYF.

This chain connects TRBV29-1 to TRBJ1-4, with no clear D. The germline V gene has CDR1 SQVTM and CDR2 ANQGSEA. The CDR3 loop spans 13 amino acids. V gave up 6 bases and J gave up 5 bases, with 13 bases separating them. The CDR3: CSVGPPGNEKLFF. CDR3 coding DNA: TGCAGCGTGGGCCCTCCGGGAAATGAAAAACTGTTTTTT.

This clone was observed a few times. The V and J genes are TRBV7-9 and TRBJ2-3, with D possibly being TRBD1 or TRBD2 (5 bases each). The germline CDR1 and CDR2 sequences are SEHNR and FQNEAQ (reference sequence). The ends were cut back, 3 bases at V and 2 bases at J, with 6 bases in the middle. CDR3 length: 13 residues. CDR3 amino acids: CASSLGVTDTQYF. The DNA for the CDR3 is TGTGCCAGCAGCTTGGGGGTCACAGATACGCAGTATTTT. The full variable domain, its missing parts supplied by reference TRBV7-9 and TRBJ2-3, is DTGVSQNPRHKITKRGQNVTFRCDPISEHNRLYWYRQTLGQGPEFLTYFQNEAQLEKSRLLSDRFSAERPKGSFSTLEIQRTEQGDSAMYLCASSLGVTDTQYFGPGTRLTVL.

The V call is TRBV29-1, the J call TRBJ2-2; D may be TRBD2 (6 bases). CDR3 length: 15 amino acids. Germline V lookup: CDR1 SQVTM, CDR2 ANQGSEA. V was shortened by 0 bases and J by 3 bases, with 11 bases between the two germline ends. The CDR3 here is CSVEEASGYTGELFF. CDR3 bases: TGCAGCGTTGAAGAGGCCAGCGGGTACACCGGGGAGCTGTTTTTT.

This clone was seen only a few times. Other DNA sequences of this sample code for an identical CDR3. The rearrangement uses TRBV29-1 and TRBJ1-1, with D unclear. Trimming pared 2 bases from V and 2 bases from J, leaving 9 bases between. The CDR3 contains 13 residues. The germline V gene encodes CDR1 SQVTM and CDR2 ANQGSEA. CDR3 protein: CSVEQTRNTEAFF. The CDR3 DNA is TGCAGCGTTGAACAGACTAGAAACACTGAAGCTTTCTTT.

The rearrangement joins TRBV5-1 to TRBJ2-6; D gene unclear. With 4 bases removed from V and 0 bases from J, the gap between germline ends came to 5 bases. Germline-derived CDR1 and CDR2 are SGHRS and YFSETQ. CDR3 length equals 14 residues. Here the CDR3 reads CASSGNSGANVLTF. The CDR3 DNA reads as TGCGCCAGCAGCGGAAACTCTGGGGCCAACGTCCTGACTTTC.

This clone turned up a few times. The chain employs TRBV10-3 and TRBJ2-3; unclear D gene. The CDR3 extends over 12 amino acids. With 2 bases removed from V and 6 bases from J, the gap between germline ends came to 6 bases. The V gene's germline CDR1 is ENHRY and CDR2 SYGVKD. CDR3: CAISEGKDTQYF. CDR3 coding DNA: TGTGCCATCAGTGAGGGAAAGGATACGCAGTATTTT.

To note about this clone: The sample carries other DNA sequences with the same CDR3. The chain recombines TRBV29-1 with TRBJ2-5, with TRBD1 matching over 7 bases. This CDR3 contains 13 residues. Looked up from germline, CDR1 is SQVTM and CDR2 is ANQGSEA. The trim removed 4 bases at V and 1 base at J, leaving 3 bases unmatched. The DNA for the CDR3 is TGCAGCGTTGGGGCAGGGGGCCAAGAGACCCAGTACTTC. This encodes CSVGAGGQETQYF.